The 14 T cell receptor beta chains below all came from one sample that was sequenced in a study of regulatory T cells. Study results and limitations: Hydrophobic residues at CDR3 positions 6 and 7 were enriched in conventional CD4+ T cells of CD3G-deficient patients.

The PCR used 52 TRBV and 13 TRBJ primers. The assay was immunoSEQ multiplex PCR, and TCRdb's table has in-frame clones only and misses some. The sample holds 30,000 to 40,000 clones; about 89% are singletons and the top ten take approximately 2.4%. Their antigens remain unidentified. Sequenced: conventional CD4+ T cells sorted from blood. These TCRs come from a person aged 18 to 35 with CD3G deficiency.

V usage is TRBV5-1 and J usage is TRBJ1-1; tentative D call: TRBD1 (5 bases). With 5 bases removed from V and 4 bases from J, the gap between germline ends came to 12 bases. This CDR3 spans 13 amino acids. CDR1 SGHRS and CDR2 YFSETQ come from the germline V gene. Here the CDR3 DNA reads TGCGCCAGCAGAAAGGGGCCGGCCACTGAAGCTTTCTTT. As protein: CASRKGPATEAFF.

V gene TRBV11-2 combines with J gene TRBJ1-1, with TRBD1 matching over 8 bases. The V gene end was trimmed by 8 bases and the J gene end by 3 bases; junction bases not matched to a gene: 8. Germline CDR1 and CDR2: SGHAT and FQNNGV. CDR3 size: 14 residues. The CDR3 spells CASGRDRWDTEAFF. CDR3 DNA sequence: TGTGCCAGCGGACGGGACAGGTGGGACACTGAAGCTTTCTTT. Using reference TRBV11-2 and TRBJ1-1 for the parts outside the CDR3, the full variable domain is EAGVAQSPRYKIIEKRQSVAFWCNPISGHATLYWYQQILGQGPKLLIQFQNNGVVDDSQLPKDRFSAERLKGVDSTLKIQPAKLEDSAVYLCASGRDRWDTEAFFGQGTRLTVV.

About this clone itself: At the DNA level, this CDR3 is encoded by other sequences in the same sample as well. This chain connects TRBV6-1 to TRBJ2-7; 11 nucleotides agree with TRBD1. CDR3 length: 13 amino acids. Looked up from germline, CDR1 is MNHNS and CDR2 is SASEGT. V gave up 6 bases and J gave up 4 bases; unmatched junction bases: 2. CDR3 DNA sequence: TGTGCCAGCAGCCGGGACAGGGGGTACGAGCAGTACTTC. Translated, it gives CASSRDRGYEQYF.

The chain is built from TRBV28 and TRBJ2-1; 10 positions agree with TRBD1. This CDR3 comprises 16 residues. Germline V gene sequence: CDR1 MDHEN, CDR2 SYDVKM. Unmatched junction bases numbered 3, after V lost 3 bases and J lost 1 base. This CDR3 reads CASSLGDRGSYNEQFF. CDR3 DNA sequence: TGTGCCAGCAGTTTGGGGGACAGGGGTTCCTACAATGAGCAGTTCTTC.

This chain connects TRBV10-3 to TRBJ2-7; D is possibly TRBD1 or TRBD2 (5 bases each). V shed 10 bases and J shed 2 bases, with 12 bases lying between them. The CDR3 is 12 amino acids. Germline V gene sequence: CDR1 ENHRY, CDR2 SYGVKD. This CDR3 is CATGPRTYEQYF. In nucleotides, the CDR3 is TGTGCCACGGGACCGAGAACCTACGAGCAGTACTTC.

This rearrangement joins TRBV6-1 to TRBJ2-6; maybe TRBD1 (6 bases). From germline, CDR1 is MNHNS and CDR2 SASEGT. Trimming cost V 1 base and J 3 bases, with 16 bases left between them. This CDR3 spans 18 amino acids. This chain's CDR3 is CASSEDQGKERGANVLTF. DNA for the CDR3: TGTGCCAGCAGTGAAGACCAGGGGAAGGAACGTGGGGCCAACGTCCTGACTTTC.

The chain recombines TRBV19 with TRBJ1-2; D gene unclear. There are 15 residues in the CDR3. V shed 4 bases and J shed 8 bases, with 20 bases lying between them. CDR1 and CDR2 from the germline V gene are LNHDA and SQIVND (reference sequence). The CDR3 spells CASSRLQDFGGGYTF. The CDR3 nucleotides are TGTGCCAGTAGTAGGCTGCAGGACTTCGGCGGGGGCTACACCTTC.

The chain carries TRBV10-3 and TRBJ2-2; D not resolved. Germline CDR1 reads ENHRY; CDR2 reads SYGVKD. The CDR3 sequence is 13 residues long. V was trimmed by 4 bases and J by 6 bases, leaving 9 bases between them. CDR3 in amino acids: CAISGIYAGELFF. CDR3 coding DNA: TGTGCCATCAGTGGGATATATGCCGGGGAGCTGTTTTTT.

This chain connects TRBV5-1 to TRBJ2-7; D is unresolved. The CDR3 has 14 amino acids. Trimming took 3 bases from V and 2 from J, leaving 12 bases between them. CDR1 is SGHRS and CDR2 is YFSETQ in the germline V gene. The CDR3 nucleotides are TGCGCCAGCAGCTCCAACAAGCACCCCTACGAGCAGTACTTC. Amino acids: CASSSNKHPYEQYF.

CDR3 coding DNA: TGTGCCAGCAGCAAAGGGGGGCTAGCGGGAGTGACGCAGTATTTT. It is translated as CASSKGGLAGVTQYF. The chain has TRBV7-9 and TRBJ2-3, with 10 bases matching TRBD2. Unmatched junction bases numbered 11, after V lost 5 bases and J lost 9 bases. Per the germline V gene, CDR1 is SEHNR and CDR2 is FQNEAQ (reference sequence). The CDR3 is 15 amino acids.

The chain couples TRBV6-6 to TRBJ2-4; TRBD1 matches 8 bases. The CDR3 extends over 16 amino acids. Germline CDR1 MNHNY, CDR2 SVGAGI (reference sequence). The junction had 7 bases not matched to a gene; V was cut back by 6 bases and J by 0 bases. The CDR3 DNA reads as TGTGCCAGCAGCCTTGGACAGGGAACAGCCAAAAACATTCAGTACTTC. Its translation is CASSLGQGTAKNIQYF.

J is TRBJ1-5 and V is TRBV28; 7 bases fit TRBD1. The CDR3 loop spans 16 amino acids. J was trimmed by 4 bases and V by 4 bases; bases with no gene match: 10. Germline V CDR1 and CDR2: MDHEN, SYDVKM. The CDR3 loop is CASSSPGQPNNQPQHF. DNA of the CDR3: TGTGCCAGCAGTTCCCCGGGACAGCCTAATAATCAGCCCCAGCATTTT.

This clone was detected only once. The genes are TRBV9 and TRBJ1-1; no definite D call. The V gene's germline CDR1 is SGDLS and CDR2 YYNGEE. The CDR3 is 14 residues long. V lost 2 bases and J lost 3, with 11 bases in between. CDR3 nucleotides: TGTGCCAGCAGCGTTCCTATCGAGGACACTGAAGCTTTCTTT. This gives the protein CASSVPIEDTEAFF.

J is TRBJ2-7 and V is TRBV28, with 8 nucleotides matching TRBD2. The length of the CDR3 is 15 residues. The trim removed 5 bases at V and 4 bases at J, leaving 10 bases unmatched. Per the germline V gene, CDR1 is MDHEN and CDR2 is SYDVKM. CDR3 sequence (DNA): TGTGCCAGCAGTGGAACGAGCGGGAGTCGATACGAGCAGTACTTC. It is translated as CASSGTSGSRYEQYF.